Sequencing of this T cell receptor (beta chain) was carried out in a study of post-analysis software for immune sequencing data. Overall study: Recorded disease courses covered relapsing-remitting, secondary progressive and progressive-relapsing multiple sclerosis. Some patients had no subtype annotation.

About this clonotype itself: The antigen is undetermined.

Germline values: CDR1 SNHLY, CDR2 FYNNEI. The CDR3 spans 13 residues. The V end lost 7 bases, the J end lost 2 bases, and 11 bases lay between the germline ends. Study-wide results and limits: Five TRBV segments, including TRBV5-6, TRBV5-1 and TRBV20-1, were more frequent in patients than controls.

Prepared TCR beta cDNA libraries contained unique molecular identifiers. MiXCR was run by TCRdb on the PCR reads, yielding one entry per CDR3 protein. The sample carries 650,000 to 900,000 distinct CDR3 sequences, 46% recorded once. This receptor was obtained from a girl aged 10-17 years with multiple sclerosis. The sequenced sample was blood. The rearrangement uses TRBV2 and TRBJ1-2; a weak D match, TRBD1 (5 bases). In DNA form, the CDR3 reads TGTGCCAGCACAGGGTCTAGCAACTATGGCTACACCTTC. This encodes CASTGSSNYGYTF.